This T cell receptor (beta chain) was sequenced for a study of cytomegalovirus exposure and HLA in healthy donors. The PCR was carried out with 60 Vbeta primers and 13 Jbeta primers. Sequencing was performed with immunoSEQ multiplex PCR; in TCRdb, only in-frame clones are kept and a portion is missing. In the table there are 90,000 to 150,000 clones, 81% of which are singletons. Notes on this clone: Antigen specificity is unknown. The junction does not match germline at one end; this may be a read error.

Germline lookup yields CDR1 LNHNV and CDR2 YYDKDF (reference sequence). There are 19 residues in the CDR3. Whole-study results and caveats: Analysis performed later showed TCR beta chains linked to HLA being more clonally expanded than equally common others. The authors reported that TCR beta sequences could predict HLA-A and HLA-B alleles. These predictions were accurate for most subjects in the first cohort.

Sequencing was done on a sample of PBMCs. The chain links TRBV15 to TRBJ2-4; 11 bases fit TRBD2. The receptor comes from a man aged 35 to 55 in good health and CMV-seronegative. The CDR3 DNA reads TGTGCCACCAGCAGAGGCGTTAGCGGGGGGGCAATAGCCAAAAACAGTCAGTACTTC. Translated: CATSRGVSGGAIAKNSQYF.